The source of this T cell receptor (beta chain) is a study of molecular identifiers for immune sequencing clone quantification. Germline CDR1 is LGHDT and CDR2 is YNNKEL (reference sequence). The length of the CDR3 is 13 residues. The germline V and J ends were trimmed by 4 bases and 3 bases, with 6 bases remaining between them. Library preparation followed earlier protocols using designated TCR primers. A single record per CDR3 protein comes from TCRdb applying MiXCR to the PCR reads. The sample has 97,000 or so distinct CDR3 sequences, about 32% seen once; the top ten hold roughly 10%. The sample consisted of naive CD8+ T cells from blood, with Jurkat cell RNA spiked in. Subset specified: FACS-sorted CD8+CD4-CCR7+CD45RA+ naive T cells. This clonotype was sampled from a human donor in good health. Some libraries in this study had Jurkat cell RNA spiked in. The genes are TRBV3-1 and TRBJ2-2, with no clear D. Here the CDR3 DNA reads TGTGCCAGCAGCCCGATTTACACCGGGGAGCTGTTTTTT. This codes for CASSPIYTGELFF.